A selection of T cell receptor beta chains follows, all from one sample in a study of T cells expressing NK-cell markers. TCRdb derives one entry per CDR3 protein from the 5' RACE reads, leaving out DNA. The clone table shows some 600,000 distinct CDR3 sequences, with the ten largest holding about 3.6%. Sequenced material: blood T cells: a sorted CD56 or NKG2C T cell subset, CD4+ or CD8+ T cells, or bulk PBMC T cells (not recorded which). All receptors come from a man between 18 and 29 years old in good health. Both conserved end residues are part of each CDR3.

j_gene | v_gene | CDR3aa
TRBJ2-1 | TRBV24-1 | CATSEPGLGSNNEQFF
TRBJ2-1 | TRBV6-6 | CASSYGDRGREQFF
TRBJ2-1 | TRBV3-1 | CASSQPGQTSSYNEQFF
TRBJ2-1 | TRBV29-1 | CSARGLAETNEQFF
TRBJ2-2 | TRBV28 | CASSLYLVLGLTGELFF
TRBJ2-1 | TRBV12-3/TRBV12-4 | CASSMGLAGALTEQFF
TRBJ2-2 | TRBV18 | CASCDSTGELFF
TRBJ2-3 | TRBV12-3/TRBV12-4 | CASSFAPDPADTQYF
TRBJ2-1 | TRBV7-3 | CASSLTDSAYNEQFF
TRBJ2-1 | TRBV5-1 | CASSASGSNRQFF
TRBJ2-5 | TRBV12-3/TRBV12-4 | CASAPARDRGLETQYF